These 3 T cell receptor beta chains were sequenced from one sample in a study of blood T cell repertoires in COVID-19. Profiled with immunoSEQ multiplex PCR; TCRdb holds only in-frame clones, not every one. The sample lists approximately 140,000 clones; about 83% were seen once. Sequencing used PBMCs or T cells enriched from blood (not recorded which). These receptors were taken from a woman in her fifties or sixties with acute COVID-19.

This chain uses TRBV30 with TRBJ1-1; D may be TRBD1 (5 bases). The CDR3 is 14 amino acids. The germline V gene has CDR1 GTSNPN and CDR2 SVGIG (reference sequence). With 0 bases removed from V and 4 bases from J, the gap between germline ends came to 12 bases. The DNA for the CDR3 is TGTGCCTGGAGTGTACACAGGACCTCCACTGAAGCTTTCTTT. It translates to CAWSVHRTSTEAFF.

This sequence joins TRBV11-2 and TRBJ2-2, with TRBD2 matching over 9 bases. Germline V gene lookup returns CDR1 SGHAT and CDR2 FQNNGV. CDR3 length: 15 amino acids. V was pared by 4 bases and J by 7 bases, with 7 bases of the junction left unmatched. The CDR3 coding sequence is TGTGCCAGCAGCTCGGGCAGCGGGGGGCACGGGGAGCTGTTTTTT. It translates to CASSSGSGGHGELFF.

The rearrangement uses TRBV7-6 and TRBJ2-1, with TRBD2 matching 9 bases. The CDR3 length is 20 residues. Looked up from germline, CDR1 is SGHVS and CDR2 is FNYEAQ. V trimming: 0 bases; J trimming: 0 bases; junction bases outside the gene matches: 12. In DNA, the CDR3 is TGTGCCAGCAGCTTAGCTGGGGCTAGCGGGAAGACCAGCTCCTACAATGAGCAGTTCTTC. Translation: CASSLAGASGKTSSYNEQFF.